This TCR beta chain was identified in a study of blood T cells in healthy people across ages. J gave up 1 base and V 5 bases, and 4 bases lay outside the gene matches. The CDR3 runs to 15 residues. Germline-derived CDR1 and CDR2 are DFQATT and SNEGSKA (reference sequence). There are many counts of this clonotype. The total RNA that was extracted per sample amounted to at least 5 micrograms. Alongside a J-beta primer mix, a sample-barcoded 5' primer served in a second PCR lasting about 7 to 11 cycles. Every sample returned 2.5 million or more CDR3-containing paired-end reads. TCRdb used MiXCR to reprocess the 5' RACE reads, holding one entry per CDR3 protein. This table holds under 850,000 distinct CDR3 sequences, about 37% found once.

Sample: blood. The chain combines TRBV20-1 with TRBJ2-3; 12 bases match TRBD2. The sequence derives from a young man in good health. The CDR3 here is CSAESSGGGTDTQYF. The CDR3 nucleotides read TGCAGTGCTGAGTCTAGCGGGGGGGGCACAGATACGCAGTATTTT.